This entry concerns a single T cell receptor beta chain. Its antigen is as yet unknown. Germline V lookup: CDR1 SGHNT, CDR2 YENEEA. V was clipped by 5 bases and J by 3 bases; unmatched bases: 6. The length of the CDR3 is 15 residues. Sequencing was at deep level. Assay used: immunoSEQ multiplex PCR; TCRdb lists only in-frame clones, some missing. The sample has around 2.3 million clones; approximately 96% are singletons. The entry originates in a study of shared clonotypes between healthy human individuals. About the research overall: Per donor, CD8 memory used one plate, CD8 naive used two, CD4 memory used three and CD4 naive used three.

The study, taken as a whole, reports: The study found lower generation probabilities in non-shared clonotypes than in those shared by all four donors.

The TCR originated in a man aged 18 to 29 in good health. The chain combines TRBV11-3 with TRBJ2-1; 8 bases are shared with TRBD1. Material: naive CD4+ T cells sorted from blood. Subset here: CD45RA+ positively selected. The CDR3 loop is CASSPDRGSYNEQFF. CDR3 DNA sequence: TGTGCCAGCAGCCCTGACAGGGGAAGCTACAATGAGCAGTTCTTC.